A selection of T cell receptor beta chains follows, all from one sample in a study of regulatory T cells in long-lasting Graves disease. TCRdb processed the multiplex PCR reads anew with MiXCR; each CDR3 protein has one entry. The data contain some 440,000 distinct CDR3 sequences, less than 25% of them singletons. The sample here was peripheral blood mononuclear cells (PBMCs), taken when the disease was refractory, from a patient treated with antithyroid drugs. The receptors were gathered from a female donor with Graves disease. Both conserved end residues are part of each CDR3. Each record gives: CDR3 protein, CDR3 DNA, D gene, V gene, clone size, J gene. A D gene is named only where the DNA matches it firmly. The listing skips clone size in some rows; elsewhere it reads once, few, many or a size class.

cdr3_aa: CASSFTGPGELFF
cdr3_nt: TGTGCCAGCAGCTTCACTGGTCCCGGGGAGCTGTTTTTT
d_call: -
v_call: TRBV13
clone_size: -
j_call: TRBJ2-2

cdr3_aa: CASSKARLGAIYF
cdr3_nt: TGTGCCAGCAGCAAGGCCAGGTTGGGCGCCATATATTTT
d_call: -
v_call: TRBV7-9
clone_size: -
j_call: TRBJ1-3

cdr3_aa: CASSFQPESTEAFF
cdr3_nt: TGTGCCAGCAGCTTCCAACCGGAGAGCACTGAAGCTTTCTTT
d_call: -
v_call: TRBV5-5
clone_size: -
j_call: TRBJ1-1

cdr3_aa: CASSRTGKDGYTF
cdr3_nt: TGTGCCAGCAGTCGGACAGGGAAAGATGGCTACACCTTC
d_call: TRBD1
v_call: TRBV6-1
clone_size: -
j_call: TRBJ1-2

cdr3_aa: CASSALPGRNQPQHF
cdr3_nt: TGTGCCAGTAGTGCCCTCCCGGGACGAAATCAGCCCCAGCATTTT
d_call: -
v_call: TRBV19
clone_size: few
j_call: TRBJ1-5

cdr3_aa: CASSEAGTGALEQYF
cdr3_nt: TGTGCCAGCAGTGAAGCAGGGACAGGGGCTCTCGAGCAGTACTTC
d_call: TRBD1
v_call: TRBV6-1
clone_size: -
j_call: TRBJ2-7

cdr3_aa: CASSLVPDHNEQFF
cdr3_nt: TGTGCCAGCAGCTTAGTCCCAGACCACAATGAGCAGTTCTTC
d_call: -
v_call: TRBV11-2
clone_size: few
j_call: TRBJ2-1

cdr3_aa: CAWNRGGLQPQHF
cdr3_nt: TGTGCCTGGAATAGGGGGGGGCTTCAGCCCCAGCATTTT
d_call: -
v_call: TRBV30
clone_size: -
j_call: TRBJ1-5

cdr3_aa: CASSDYNSPLHF
cdr3_nt: TGTGCCAGCAGTGATTATAATTCACCCCTCCACTTT
d_call: -
v_call: TRBV28
clone_size: many
j_call: TRBJ1-6

cdr3_aa: CASSSFTLTGELFF
cdr3_nt: TGTGCCAGCAGCTCCTTTACCCTCACCGGGGAGCTGTTTTTT
d_call: -
v_call: TRBV7-9
clone_size: -
j_call: TRBJ2-2

cdr3_aa: CSAPGLASSEQYF
cdr3_nt: TGCAGTGCTCCGGGACTAGCATCATCCGAGCAGTACTTC
d_call: TRBD2
v_call: TRBV20-1
clone_size: few
j_call: TRBJ2-7

cdr3_aa: CASRALSNQPQHF
cdr3_nt: TGTGCCAGCAGGGCCTTGAGCAATCAGCCCCAGCATTTT
d_call: -
v_call: TRBV6-1
clone_size: -
j_call: TRBJ1-5

cdr3_aa: CASSLGSGRGADTQYF
cdr3_nt: TGTGCCAGCAGTTTGGGTAGCGGGAGGGGAGCAGATACGCAGTATTTT
d_call: TRBD2
v_call: TRBV28
clone_size: -
j_call: TRBJ2-3

cdr3_aa: CASSQGVAAGEQYF
cdr3_nt: TGTGCCAGCAGCCAGGGAGTGGCGGCTGGTGAGCAGTACTTC
d_call: -
v_call: TRBV3-1
clone_size: few
j_call: TRBJ2-7

cdr3_aa: CASSLVTINEQYF
cdr3_nt: TGTGCCAGCAGCTTAGTAACGATCAACGAGCAGTACTTC
d_call: -
v_call: TRBV7-2
clone_size: few
j_call: TRBJ2-7

cdr3_aa: CASSRGTGGRETQYF
cdr3_nt: TGTGCCAGCTCTAGGGGGACAGGGGGACGGGAGACCCAGTACTTC
d_call: TRBD1
v_call: TRBV7-2
clone_size: many
j_call: TRBJ2-5

cdr3_aa: CASSYPGGPEAFF
cdr3_nt: TGTGCCAGCAGTTACCCGGGGGGTCCTGAAGCTTTCTTT
d_call: -
v_call: TRBV6-5
clone_size: -
j_call: TRBJ1-1

cdr3_aa: CATSPDRVAVSYEQYF
cdr3_nt: TGTGCCACCAGCCCCGACAGGGTCGCCGTCTCCTACGAGCAGTACTTC
d_call: TRBD1
v_call: TRBV15
clone_size: few
j_call: TRBJ2-7

cdr3_aa: CASSYTVSGANVLTF
cdr3_nt: TGTGCCAGCAGCTATACAGTCTCTGGGGCCAACGTCCTGACTTTC
d_call: -
v_call: TRBV2
clone_size: many
j_call: TRBJ2-6

cdr3_aa: CATLWGGSGELFF
cdr3_nt: TGTGCCACCCTTTGGGGGGGGTCCGGGGAGCTGTTTTTT
d_call: TRBD2
v_call: TRBV6-1
clone_size: many
j_call: TRBJ2-2

cdr3_aa: CASSLASAQEQYF
cdr3_nt: TGTGCCAGCAGCTTAGCGTCTGCGCAAGAGCAGTACTTC
d_call: -
v_call: TRBV7-9
clone_size: few
j_call: TRBJ2-7

cdr3_aa: CASSPQDRSWEKLFF
cdr3_nt: TGTGCCAGCAGCCCCCAGGACAGGTCTTGGGAAAAACTGTTTTTT
d_call: TRBD1
v_call: TRBV2
clone_size: -
j_call: TRBJ1-4

cdr3_aa: CASSYSESSYGYTF
cdr3_nt: TGTGCCAGCAGTTACTCGGAGTCTTCCTATGGCTACACCTTC
d_call: -
v_call: TRBV6-5
clone_size: many
j_call: TRBJ1-2

cdr3_aa: CASSPSASGNSYEQYF
cdr3_nt: TGTGCCAGCAGCCCTAGTGCTAGCGGGAACTCCTACGAGCAGTACTTC
d_call: TRBD2
v_call: TRBV11-2
clone_size: -
j_call: TRBJ2-7

cdr3_aa: CSARGLLTSGTTYSGANVLTF
cdr3_nt: TGCAGTGCTAGAGGGTTGTTGACTAGCGGAACCACTTACTCTGGGGCCAACGTCCTGACTTTC
d_call: TRBD2
v_call: TRBV20-1
clone_size: -
j_call: TRBJ2-6

cdr3_aa: CASSHRFGNIQYF
cdr3_nt: TGCGCCAGCAGCCACCGTTTTGGAAACATTCAGTACTTC
d_call: -
v_call: TRBV4-1
clone_size: few
j_call: TRBJ2-4

cdr3_aa: CASAMTLGNTEAFF
cdr3_nt: TGTGCTAGTGCCATGACTTTAGGGAACACTGAAGCTTTCTTT
d_call: -
v_call: TRBV12-5
clone_size: many
j_call: TRBJ1-1

cdr3_aa: CASSMGLAGPYEQYF
cdr3_nt: TGCGCCAGCAGTATGGGACTAGCGGGACCCTACGAGCAGTACTTC
d_call: TRBD2
v_call: TRBV5-1
clone_size: many
j_call: TRBJ2-7